This T cell receptor beta chain was sequenced in a study of identical twins. This clonotype was seen at least ten times. TCRdb re-analysed the 5' RACE reads in MiXCR, keeping a single row per CDR3 protein. Among around 480,000 distinct CDR3 sequences listed, roughly an eighth were seen once. Germline assignment: CDR1 MGHDK and CDR2 SYGVNS. The CDR3 extends over 13 amino acids. V gave up 6 bases and J gave up 5 bases, with 11 bases separating them. These data were likewise used in another study, on yellow fever vaccine responses in identical twins. That paper adds: It has been reported that, in twins, the vaccine T cell response seemed partly convergent and partly personalized.

The specimen sequenced was CD4+ T cells sorted from blood. This sequence originates from a young woman in good health. The chain carries TRBV25-1 and TRBJ2-1; D gene unclear. CDR3: CASSQNSHNEQFF. CDR3 in DNA: TGTGCCAGCAGCCAGAATTCCCACAATGAGCAGTTCTTC.